These 21 T cell receptor beta chains originate from one sample sequenced in a study of monozygotic twins with inflammatory bowel disease. TCRdb re-analyzed the 5' RACE reads; it lists each CDR3 protein once, without DNA. Its listing shows hundreds of thousands of distinct CDR3 sequences. What was sequenced was blood. The receptors originated from a human donor with ulcerative colitis or Crohn's disease, or a healthy co-twin of an affected twin (not recorded which).

The chain recombines TRBV4-3 with TRBJ2-7; without DNA, the TCRdb call of TRBD1 cannot be checked. Germline V gene data show CDR1 as LGHNA and CDR2 as YSLEER. The CDR3 length is 15 residues. The CDR3: CASSQRTGSIYEQYF.

The chain recombines TRBV27 with TRBJ2-7; TCRdb selects TRBD2, and the lack of DNA leaves this call unchecked. Looked up from germline, CDR1 is MNHEY and CDR2 is SMNVEV (reference sequence). The CDR3 consists of 18 residues. CDR3 residues: CASGTSGRASKGIYEQYF.

The rearrangement links TRBV28 to TRBJ1-1; TCRdb designates TRBD1, a call that cannot be tested without DNA. The CDR3 totals 15 residues. Germline CDR1 and CDR2: MDHEN and SYDVKM. CDR3 amino acids: CATRPRAPVSTEAFF.

The chain combines TRBV7-6 with TRBJ2-1. This CDR3 is built from 14 residues. The germline gives CDR1 SGHVS, CDR2 FNYEAQ. CDR3 sequence: CASSLAHTYNEQFF. The variable domain in full, with the rest retrieved from reference TRBV7-6 and TRBJ2-1, is GAGVSQSPRYKVTKRGQDVALRCDPISGHVSLYWYRQALGQGPEFLTYFNYEAQQDKSGLPNDRFSAERPEGSISTLTIQRTEQRDSAMYRCASSLAHTYNEQFFGPGTRLTVL.

V gene TRBV4-3 combines with J gene TRBJ2-2; TCRdb reports TRBD2, a call that lacks DNA to check it against. The V gene's germline CDR1 is LGHNA and CDR2 YSLEER. The CDR3 extends over 16 amino acids. CDR3 protein: CASSHGTSGRNRELFF.

The chain combines TRBV7-9 with TRBJ2-3; TCRdb returns TRBD2, unconfirmable since there is no DNA. This CDR3 is 16 amino acids long. CDR1 is SEHNR, CDR2 FQNEAQ, per germline (reference sequence). CDR3 sequence reads: CASITSGGTSTDTQYF.

The CDR3 loop is CASSQDFFRTGYGYTF. The chain combines TRBV3-1 with TRBJ1-2; TCRdb reports TRBD1, a call that lacks DNA to check it against. This CDR3 has 16 amino acids. The V gene's germline CDR1 is LGHDT and CDR2 YNNKEL (reference sequence).

The CDR3 is CASRKARGRSETQYF. V and J are TRBV12-3 or TRBV12-4 and TRBJ2-5; the D call of TRBD1 rests on TCRdb alone, since no DNA is present to check it. The CDR3 runs to 15 residues.

The chain joins TRBV12-3 or TRBV12-4 to TRBJ2-2; TCRdb returns TRBD2, unconfirmable since there is no DNA. The CDR3 is 16 residues long. CDR3 in amino acids: CASRILAGGPAGELFF.

V and J are TRBV28 and TRBJ2-4; TCRdb designates TRBD2, a call that cannot be tested without DNA. Germline values: CDR1 MDHEN, CDR2 SYDVKM. The CDR3 is made up of 17 amino acids. The CDR3 spells CASSGAVVGSVQNIQYF. The whole variable domain, remainder taken from reference TRBV28 and TRBJ2-4, is DVKVTQSSRYLVKRTGEKVFLECVQDMDHENMFWYRQDPGLGLRLIYFSYDVKMKEKGDIPEGYSVSREKKERFSLILESASTNQTSMYLCASSGAVVGSVQNIQYFGAGTRLSVL.

This sequence joins TRBV20-1 and TRBJ2-1; lacking DNA, the TRBD2 call made by TCRdb goes unchecked. The CDR3 contains 15 residues. Germline V CDR1 and CDR2: DFQATT, SNEGSKA (reference sequence). The CDR3: CSASLASVAYNEQFF.

The chain employs TRBV19 and TRBJ2-1; TCRdb outputs TRBD2, but without DNA this stays unchecked. The CDR3 spans 14 residues. From germline, CDR1 is LNHDA and CDR2 SQIVND (reference sequence). This CDR3 reads CASKRELAANEQFF.

The V gene is TRBV12-3 or TRBV12-4, the J gene TRBJ2-1; TCRdb's D call of TRBD2 is untestable without DNA. This CDR3 region has 19 residues. CDR3 sequence: CASSGTVLTSGTSYNEQFF.

The CDR3 region is CASNTRDRHLYGYTF. The V gene is TRBV7-9, the J gene TRBJ1-2; with no DNA, the TCRdb D assignment of TRBD1 cannot be verified. Germline lookup yields CDR1 SEHNR and CDR2 FQNEAQ (reference sequence). The CDR3 consists of 15 residues.

This sequence joins TRBV7-8 and TRBJ1-4; the D call of TRBD1 rests on TCRdb alone, since no DNA is present to check it. The CDR3 runs 15 residues. Per the germline V gene, CDR1 is SGHVS and CDR2 is FQNEAQ. The CDR3 protein is CAGSLVGTGVEKLFF.

The rearrangement links TRBV10-3 to TRBJ2-3; TCRdb proposes TRBD2, but this gene call is untestable without DNA. Per the germline V gene, CDR1 is ENHRY and CDR2 is SYGVKD. This CDR3 has 16 amino acids. The CDR3 here is CAISRTSGGAGDTQYF.

This rearrangement joins TRBV7-8 to TRBJ2-1; TCRdb's D gene call, TRBD2, goes unchecked for lack of DNA. In germline, CDR1 is SGHVS, CDR2 FQNEAQ. The CDR3 length is 14 residues. The CDR3 loop reads CASSLDSLGGKQFF.

V and J are TRBV20-1 and TRBJ1-5. Germline assignment: CDR1 DFQATT and CDR2 SNEGSKA (reference sequence). The CDR3 is made up of 14 amino acids. This CDR3 reads CSASLQGLNQPQHF.

The chain links TRBV4-2 to TRBJ2-7. Germline-derived CDR1 and CDR2 are LGHNA and YNFKEQ. This CDR3 region has 13 residues. CDR3 amino acids: CASSPSVGNEQYF.

The J gene is TRBJ1-5, the V gene TRBV7-8; TCRdb's assignment of TRBD1 cannot be checked, as there is no DNA. The germline V gene has CDR1 SGHVS and CDR2 FQNEAQ. This CDR3 comprises 15 residues. CDR3 in amino acids: CASSLALRGDQPQHF.

The gene calls are TRBV10-2 and TRBJ2-3. The CDR3 is 13 residues long. Germline V gene sequence: CDR1 WSHSY, CDR2 SAAADI. The chain's CDR3 is CATAQIRSDTQYF.